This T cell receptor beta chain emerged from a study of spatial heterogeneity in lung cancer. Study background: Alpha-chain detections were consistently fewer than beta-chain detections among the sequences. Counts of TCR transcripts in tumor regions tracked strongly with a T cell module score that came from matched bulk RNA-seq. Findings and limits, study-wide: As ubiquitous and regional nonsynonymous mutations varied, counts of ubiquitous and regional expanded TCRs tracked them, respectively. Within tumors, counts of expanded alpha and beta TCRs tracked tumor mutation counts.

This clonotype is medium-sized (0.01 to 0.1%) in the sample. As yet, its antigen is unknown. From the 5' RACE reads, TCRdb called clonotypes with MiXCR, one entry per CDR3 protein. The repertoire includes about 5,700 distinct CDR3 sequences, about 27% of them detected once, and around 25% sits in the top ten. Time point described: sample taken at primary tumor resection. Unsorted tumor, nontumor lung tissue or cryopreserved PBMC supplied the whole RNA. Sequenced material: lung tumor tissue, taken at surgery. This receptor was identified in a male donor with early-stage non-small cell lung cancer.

The CDR3 coding sequence is TGTGCCAGCAGTTACTCCATCGGGTACGAGCAGTACTTC. It specifies CASSYSIGYEQYF. This chain links TRBV27 with TRBJ2-7; no definite D call. From germline, CDR1 is MNHEY and CDR2 SMNVEV (reference sequence). The CDR3 is 13 amino acids. Trimming stripped 4 bases from V and 4 bases from J, with 11 bases between.